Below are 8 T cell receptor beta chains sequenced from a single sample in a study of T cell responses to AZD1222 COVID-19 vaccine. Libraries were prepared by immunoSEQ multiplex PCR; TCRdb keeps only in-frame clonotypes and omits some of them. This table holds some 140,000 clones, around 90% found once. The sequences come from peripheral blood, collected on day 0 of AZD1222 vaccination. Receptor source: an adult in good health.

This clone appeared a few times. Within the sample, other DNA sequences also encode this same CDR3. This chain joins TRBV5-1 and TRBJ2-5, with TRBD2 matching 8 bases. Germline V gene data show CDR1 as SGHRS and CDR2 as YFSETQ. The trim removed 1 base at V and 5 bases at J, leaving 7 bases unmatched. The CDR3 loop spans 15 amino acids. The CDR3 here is CASSLLGGAGETQYF. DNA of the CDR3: TGCGCCAGCAGCTTGCTCGGGGGGGCTGGGGAGACCCAGTACTTC.

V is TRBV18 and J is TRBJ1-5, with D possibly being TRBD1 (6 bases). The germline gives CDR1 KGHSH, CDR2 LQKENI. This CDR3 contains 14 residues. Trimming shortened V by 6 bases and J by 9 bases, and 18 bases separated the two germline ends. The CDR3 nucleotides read TGTGCCAGCTCGGCCCGGGACACCTTCTGGCCCCAGCATTTT. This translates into CASSARDTFWPQHF.

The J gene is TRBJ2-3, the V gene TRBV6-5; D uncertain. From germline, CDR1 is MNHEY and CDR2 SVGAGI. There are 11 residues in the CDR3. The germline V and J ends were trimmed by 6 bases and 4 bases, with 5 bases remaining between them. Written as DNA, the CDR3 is TGTGCCAGCAGACGCTCAGATACGCAGTATTTT. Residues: CASRRSDTQYF.

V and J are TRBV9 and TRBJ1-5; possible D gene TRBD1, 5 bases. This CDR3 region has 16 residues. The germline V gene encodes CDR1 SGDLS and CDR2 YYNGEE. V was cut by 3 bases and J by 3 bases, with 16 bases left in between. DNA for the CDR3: TGTGCCAGCAGCGCCTTACCAGGGCCACCCAATCAGCCCCAGCATTTT. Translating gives CASSALPGPPNQPQHF.

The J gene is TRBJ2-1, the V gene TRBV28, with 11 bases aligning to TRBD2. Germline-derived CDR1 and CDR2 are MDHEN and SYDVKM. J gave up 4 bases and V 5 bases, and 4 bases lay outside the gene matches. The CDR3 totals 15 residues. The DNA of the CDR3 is TGTGCCAGCAGTCCAACTAGCGGGAGTTACAATGAGCAGTTCTTC. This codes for CASSPTSGSYNEQFF.

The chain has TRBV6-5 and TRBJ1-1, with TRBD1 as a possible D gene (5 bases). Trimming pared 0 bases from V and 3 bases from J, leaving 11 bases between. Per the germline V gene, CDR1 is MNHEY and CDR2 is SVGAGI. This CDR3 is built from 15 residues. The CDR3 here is CASSYSFRVDTEAFF. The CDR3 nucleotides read TGTGCCAGCAGTTACTCCTTCAGGGTTGACACTGAAGCTTTCTTT.

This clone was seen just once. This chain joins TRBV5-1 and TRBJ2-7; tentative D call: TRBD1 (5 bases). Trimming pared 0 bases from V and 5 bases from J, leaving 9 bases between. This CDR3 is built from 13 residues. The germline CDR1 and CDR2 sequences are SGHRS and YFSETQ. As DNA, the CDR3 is TGCGCCAGCAGCTTGGTAGGGGTCCACGAGCAGTACTTC. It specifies CASSLVGVHEQYF.

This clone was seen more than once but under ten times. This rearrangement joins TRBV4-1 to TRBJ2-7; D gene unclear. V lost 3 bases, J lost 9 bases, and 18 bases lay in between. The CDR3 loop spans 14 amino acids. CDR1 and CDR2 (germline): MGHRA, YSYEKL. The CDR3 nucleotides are TGCGCCAGCAGCCAGAGGACGGCTTCGAGTGGGCAGTACTTC. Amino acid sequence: CASSQRTASSGQYF.